The entry that follows covers one T cell receptor (beta chain) sequence. This specimen belongs to a study of OX40 agonist ivuxolimab in advanced cancers. Study information: The mean age was approximately 60 years, ranging from 23 to 79, with less than 90% of participants male.

The V gene end was trimmed by 1 base and the J gene end by 3 bases; junction bases not matched to a gene: 8. The CDR3 is 17 amino acids. Germline loops: CDR1 MNHEY, CDR2 SMNVEV (reference sequence). This table comes from immunoSEQ multiplex PCR, and its TCRdb copy is limited to in-frame clones, with some not included. The data show some 50,000 clones, around 84% seen once. Autoimmune disease history or systemic immunosuppression disqualified patients. The timepoints at which blood was sampled were baseline, cycle 4 day 1, and cycle 7 day 1. The source was CD4+ or CD8+ T cells sorted from blood, collected in a trial of the OX40 agonist ivuxolimab. J is TRBJ2-1 and V is TRBV27; 8 bases are shared with TRBD2. The origin of this receptor is an adult with an advanced solid tumor such as melanoma, head and neck, liver or kidney cancer. CDR3 protein: CASSLYRWLAGYNEQFF. CDR3 coding DNA: TGTGCCAGCAGTTTATATCGCTGGCTAGCGGGCTACAATGAGCAGTTCTTC.